Reported below is one T cell receptor (beta chain). The entry originates in a study of blood T cell repertoires in COVID-19. The table came from immunoSEQ multiplex PCR; TCRdb's copy has only in-frame clones and leaves some out. The sample holds about 110,000 clones, 85% to 90% seen once. V was shortened by 9 bases and J by 9 bases, with 12 bases between the two germline ends. CDR1 is WNHNN and CDR2 is SYGVQD in the germline V gene (reference sequence). The CDR3 runs to 12 residues. The chain joins TRBV10-1 to TRBJ1-6; D call uncertain. The sample taken for sequencing was peripheral blood. The receptor's source is a woman between 50 and 59 years old with acute or convalescent COVID-19. CDR3 nucleotides: TGCGCCAGAGCCCAGGATAGTTCACCCCTCCACTTT. Its protein is CARAQDSSPLHF.